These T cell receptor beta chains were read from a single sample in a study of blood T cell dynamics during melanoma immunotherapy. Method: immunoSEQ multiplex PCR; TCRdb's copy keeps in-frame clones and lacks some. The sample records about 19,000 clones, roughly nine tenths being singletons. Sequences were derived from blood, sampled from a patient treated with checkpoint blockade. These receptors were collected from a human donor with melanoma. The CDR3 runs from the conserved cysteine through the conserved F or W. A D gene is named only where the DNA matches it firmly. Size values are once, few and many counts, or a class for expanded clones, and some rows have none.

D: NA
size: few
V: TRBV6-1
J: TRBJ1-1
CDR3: CASSEGLEGTEAFF
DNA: TGTGCCAGCAGTGAGGGCCTTGAGGGGACTGAAGCTTTCTTT

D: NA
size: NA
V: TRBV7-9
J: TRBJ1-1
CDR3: CASSDGDNTEAFF
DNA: TGTGCCAGCAGCGATGGGGACAACACTGAAGCTTTCTTT

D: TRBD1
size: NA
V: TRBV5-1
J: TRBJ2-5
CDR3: CASSVGTGGGETQYF
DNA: TGCGCCAGCAGCGTAGGGACAGGGGGCGGTGAGACCCAGTACTTC

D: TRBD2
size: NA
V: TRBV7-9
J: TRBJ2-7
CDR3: CASSTQREASYEQYF
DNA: TGTGCCAGCAGCACCCAGCGGGAGGCATCCTACGAGCAGTACTTC

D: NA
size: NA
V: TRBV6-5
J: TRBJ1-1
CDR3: CASSYGGASTEAFF
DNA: TGTGCCAGCAGTTACGGGGGGGCAAGCACTGAAGCTTTCTTT

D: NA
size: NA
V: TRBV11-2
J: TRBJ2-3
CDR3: CASSLSTGDTQYF
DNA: TGTGCCAGCAGCTTATCTACAGGGGATACGCAGTATTTT

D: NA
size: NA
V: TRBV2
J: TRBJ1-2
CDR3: CASSDLWGGDYGYTF
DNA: TGTGCCAGCAGCGACTTATGGGGGGGAGACTATGGCTACACCTTC

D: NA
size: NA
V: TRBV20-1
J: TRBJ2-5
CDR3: CSASERETQYF
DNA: TGCAGTGCTAGCGAGAGGGAGACCCAGTACTTC

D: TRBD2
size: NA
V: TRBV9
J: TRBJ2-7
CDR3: CASSALADVTGEQYF
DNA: TGTGCCAGCAGCGCACTAGCGGACGTGACAGGCGAGCAGTACTTC

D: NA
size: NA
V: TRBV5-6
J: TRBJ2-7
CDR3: CASSLFRYEQYF
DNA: TGTGCCAGCAGCTTGTTCCGGTACGAGCAGTACTTC

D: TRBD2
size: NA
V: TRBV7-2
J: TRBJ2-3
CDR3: CASSPILAGSADTQYF
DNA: TGTGCCAGCAGCCCCATCCTAGCGGGGTCTGCAGATACGCAGTATTTT

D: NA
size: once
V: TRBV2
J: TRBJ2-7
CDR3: CASRGIYEQYF
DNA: TGTGCCAGCAGGGGGATTTACGAGCAGTACTTC

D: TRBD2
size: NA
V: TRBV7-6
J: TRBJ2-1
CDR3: CASSLVPPAGGASYNEQFF
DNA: TGTGCCAGCAGCTTAGTCCCCCCAGCGGGAGGAGCGTCCTACAATGAGCAGTTCTTC

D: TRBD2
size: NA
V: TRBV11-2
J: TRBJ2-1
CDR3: CASSLEGLALSSYNEQFF
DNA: TGTGCCAGCAGCTTAGAAGGACTAGCCCTGAGCTCCTACAATGAGCAGTTCTTC

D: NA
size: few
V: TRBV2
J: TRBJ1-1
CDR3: CASRMDLNTEAFF
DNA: TGTGCCAGCAGGATGGACCTGAACACTGAAGCTTTCTTT

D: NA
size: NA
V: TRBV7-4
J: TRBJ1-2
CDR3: CASSIPPGHPRQANYGYTF
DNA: TGTGCCAGCAGCATACCACCGGGACACCCACGTCAAGCTAACTATGGCTACACCTTC

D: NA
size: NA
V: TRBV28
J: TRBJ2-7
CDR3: CASSFRSSYEQYF
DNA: TGTGCCAGCAGTTTTAGGAGTTCCTACGAGCAGTACTTC

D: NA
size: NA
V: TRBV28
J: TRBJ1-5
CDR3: CASSLRESNQPQHF
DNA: TGTGCCAGCAGCCTAAGGGAAAGCAATCAGCCCCAGCATTTT

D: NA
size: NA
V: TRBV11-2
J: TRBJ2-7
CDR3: CASSVLVSSSYEQYF
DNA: TGTGCCAGCAGCGTGCTTGTCTCGAGCTCCTACGAGCAGTACTTC

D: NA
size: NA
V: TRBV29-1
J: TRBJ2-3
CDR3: CSVNRGGSTDTQYF
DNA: TGCAGCGTGAACAGGGGGGGAAGTACAGATACGCAGTATTTT

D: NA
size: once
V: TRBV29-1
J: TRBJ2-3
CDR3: CSVATLADTQYF
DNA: TGCAGCGTCGCGACTCTCGCAGATACGCAGTATTTT

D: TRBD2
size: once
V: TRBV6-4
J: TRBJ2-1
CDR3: CASSETSEFGEQFF
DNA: TGTGCCAGCAGCGAGACTAGCGAATTCGGTGAGCAGTTCTTC

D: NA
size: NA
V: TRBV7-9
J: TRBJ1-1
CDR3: CASSLVPGAKNTEAFF
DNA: TGTGCCAGCAGCTTAGTCCCGGGAGCTAAGAACACTGAAGCTTTCTTT

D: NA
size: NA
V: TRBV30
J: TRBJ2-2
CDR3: CAWDGGTVITGELFF
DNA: TGTGCCTGGGACGGAGGGACAGTCATCACCGGGGAGCTGTTTTTT

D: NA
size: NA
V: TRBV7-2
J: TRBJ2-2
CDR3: CASSLGGVKAGELFF
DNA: TGTGCCAGCAGCTTAGGGGGAGTGAAGGCCGGGGAGCTGTTTTTT

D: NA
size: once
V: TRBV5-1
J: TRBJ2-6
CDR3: CASSLGAGWSSGANVLTF
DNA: TGCGCCAGCAGCTTGGGGGCAGGGTGGTCCTCTGGGGCCAACGTCCTGACTTTC

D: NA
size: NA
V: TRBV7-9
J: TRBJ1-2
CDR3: CASSLGRASGYTF
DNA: TGTGCCAGCAGCTTAGGCAGGGCGAGTGGCTACACCTTC

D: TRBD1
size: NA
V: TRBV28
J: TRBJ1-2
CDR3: CASSQTGTGGDNTF
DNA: TGTGCCAGCAGTCAGACCGGGACAGGGGGCGACAACACCTTC

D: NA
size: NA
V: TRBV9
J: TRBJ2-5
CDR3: CASSSRLYQETQYF
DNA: TGTGCCAGCAGCAGTAGGTTGTACCAAGAGACCCAGTACTTC

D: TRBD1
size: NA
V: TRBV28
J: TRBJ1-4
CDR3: CASSSAGQGGEKLFF
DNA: TGTGCCAGCAGTTCCGCGGGACAGGGCGGTGAAAAACTGTTTTTT

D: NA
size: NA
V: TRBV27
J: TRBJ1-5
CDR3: CASSHDGGQPQHF
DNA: TGTGCCAGCAGCCATGACGGCGGTCAGCCCCAGCATTTT

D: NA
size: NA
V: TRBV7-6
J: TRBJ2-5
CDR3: CASSVTGFLETQYF
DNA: TGTGCCAGCAGCGTAACAGGGTTCCTGGAGACCCAGTACTTC

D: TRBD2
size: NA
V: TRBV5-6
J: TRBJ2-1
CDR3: CASSTRWRTSATIEQFF
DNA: TGTGCCAGCAGCACCCGGTGGCGGACTAGCGCGACAATTGAGCAGTTCTTC

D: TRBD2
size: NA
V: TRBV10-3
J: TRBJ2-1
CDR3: CAISASGTSDPQFF
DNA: TGTGCCATCAGTGCATCCGGGACTAGCGACCCGCAGTTCTTC

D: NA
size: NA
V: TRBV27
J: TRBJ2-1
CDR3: CASSLDARGYNEQFF
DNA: TGTGCCAGCAGTTTGGACGCCAGGGGCTACAATGAGCAGTTCTTC

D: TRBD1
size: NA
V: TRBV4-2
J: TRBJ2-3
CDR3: CASSPTGQGGADTQYF
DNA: TGTGCCAGCAGCCCAACCGGACAGGGAGGAGCAGATACGCAGTATTTT

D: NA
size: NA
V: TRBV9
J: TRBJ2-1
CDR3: CASSGAPNEQFF
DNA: TGTGCCAGCTCGGGAGCACCCAATGAGCAGTTCTTC

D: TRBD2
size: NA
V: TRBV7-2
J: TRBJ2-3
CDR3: CASSSRTSGGDTQYF
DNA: TGTGCCAGCAGCTCCCGGACTAGCGGGGGAGATACGCAGTATTTT

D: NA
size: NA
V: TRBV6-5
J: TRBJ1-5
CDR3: CASSAVWGQPQHF
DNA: TGTGCCAGCAGCGCCGTCTGGGGGCAGCCCCAGCATTTT

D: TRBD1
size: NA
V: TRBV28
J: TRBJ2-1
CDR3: CASSWGRGKRLSYNEQFF
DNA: TGTGCCAGCAGTTGGGGCAGGGGGAAACGTTTATCCTACAATGAGCAGTTCTTC

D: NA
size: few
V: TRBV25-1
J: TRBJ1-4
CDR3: CASSGQGDEKLFF
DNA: TGTGCCAGCAGTGGGCAGGGTGATGAAAAACTGTTTTTT

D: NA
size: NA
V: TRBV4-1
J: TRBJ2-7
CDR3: CASSHEPGLVRWQYF
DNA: TGCGCCAGCAGCCACGAACCGGGACTTGTGAGGTGGCAGTACTTC

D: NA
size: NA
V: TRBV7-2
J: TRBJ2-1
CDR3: CASSLANEQFF
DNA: TGTGCCAGCAGCTTAGCGAATGAGCAGTTCTTC

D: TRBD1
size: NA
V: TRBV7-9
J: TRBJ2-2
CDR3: CASSLNRGNTGELFF
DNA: TGTGCCAGCAGCTTAAACAGGGGCAACACCGGGGAGCTGTTTTTT

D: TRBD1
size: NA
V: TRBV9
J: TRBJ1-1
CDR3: CASSVASGGGTEAFF
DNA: TGTGCCAGCAGCGTAGCATCAGGGGGTGGCACTGAAGCTTTCTTT

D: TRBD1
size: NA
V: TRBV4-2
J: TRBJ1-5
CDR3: CASSLSGQGRPQHF
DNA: TGTGCCAGCAGCCTCTCAGGACAGGGTCGGCCCCAGCATTTT

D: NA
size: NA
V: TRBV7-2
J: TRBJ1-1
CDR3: CASSRTAGMNTEAFF
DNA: TGTGCCAGCAGCCGTACGGCGGGGATGAACACTGAAGCTTTCTTT

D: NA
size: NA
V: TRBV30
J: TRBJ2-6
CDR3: CAWNFGSGANVLTF
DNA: TGTGCCTGGAACTTCGGCTCTGGGGCCAACGTCCTGACTTTC

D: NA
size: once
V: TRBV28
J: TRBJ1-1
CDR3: CASRLGGAEAFF
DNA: TGTGCCAGCAGATTGGGGGGGGCTGAAGCTTTCTTT